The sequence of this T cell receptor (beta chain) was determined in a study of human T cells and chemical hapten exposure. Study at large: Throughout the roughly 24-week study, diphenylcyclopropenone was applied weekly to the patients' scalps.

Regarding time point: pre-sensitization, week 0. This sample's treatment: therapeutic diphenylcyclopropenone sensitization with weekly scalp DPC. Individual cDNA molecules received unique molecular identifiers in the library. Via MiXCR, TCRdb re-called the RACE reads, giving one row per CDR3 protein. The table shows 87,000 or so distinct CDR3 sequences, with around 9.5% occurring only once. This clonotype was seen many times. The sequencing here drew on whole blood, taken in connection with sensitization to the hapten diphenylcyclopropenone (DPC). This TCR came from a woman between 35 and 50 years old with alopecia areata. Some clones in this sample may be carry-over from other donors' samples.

The CDR3 spells CASSPGTLPGELFF. CDR3 nucleotides: TGTGCCAGCAGCCCCGGGACTCTGCCCGGGGAGCTGTTTTTT. This sequence joins TRBV7-2 and TRBJ2-2; maybe TRBD2 (6 bases). CDR1 SGHTA and CDR2 FQGNSA come from the germline V gene. The CDR3 length is 14 residues. Trimming took 5 bases from V and 6 from J, leaving 13 bases between them.